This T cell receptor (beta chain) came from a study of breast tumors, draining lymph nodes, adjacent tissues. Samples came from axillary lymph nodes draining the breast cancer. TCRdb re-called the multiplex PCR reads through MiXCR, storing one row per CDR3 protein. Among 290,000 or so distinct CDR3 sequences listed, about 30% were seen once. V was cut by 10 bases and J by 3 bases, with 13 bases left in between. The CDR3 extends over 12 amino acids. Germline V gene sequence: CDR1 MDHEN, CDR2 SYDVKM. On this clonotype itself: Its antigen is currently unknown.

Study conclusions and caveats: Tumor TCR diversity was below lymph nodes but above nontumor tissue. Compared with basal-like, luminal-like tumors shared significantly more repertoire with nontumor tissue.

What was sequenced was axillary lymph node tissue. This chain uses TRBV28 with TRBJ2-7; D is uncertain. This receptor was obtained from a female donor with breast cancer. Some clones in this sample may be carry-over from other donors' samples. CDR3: CATKRLDYEQYF. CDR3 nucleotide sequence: TGTGCCACCAAACGGTTAGACTACGAGCAGTACTTC.